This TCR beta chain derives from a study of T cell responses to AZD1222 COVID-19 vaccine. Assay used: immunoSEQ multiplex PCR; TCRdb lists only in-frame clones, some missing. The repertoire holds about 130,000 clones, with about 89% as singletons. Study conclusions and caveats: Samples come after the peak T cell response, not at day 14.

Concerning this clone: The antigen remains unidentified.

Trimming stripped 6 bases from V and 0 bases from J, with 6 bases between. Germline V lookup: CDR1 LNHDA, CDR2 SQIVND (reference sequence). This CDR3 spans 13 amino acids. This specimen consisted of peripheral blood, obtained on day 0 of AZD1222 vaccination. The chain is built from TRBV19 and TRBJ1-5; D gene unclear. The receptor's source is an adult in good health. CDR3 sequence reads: CASRASSNQPQHF. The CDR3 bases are TGTGCCAGTAGAGCGAGTAGCAATCAGCCCCAGCATTTT.